This TCR beta chain was retrieved from a study of response to subunit inactivated influenza vaccine. Study results and caveats: T cells newly recruited by each seasonal influenza vaccination are few, the authors suggested.

The V end lost 4 bases, the J end lost 0 bases, and 11 bases lay between the germline ends. The CDR3 length is 15 residues. Germline CDR1 is MNHEY and CDR2 is SVGAGI. On this clonotype itself: What it binds is not known.

MiXCR, applied by TCRdb to the RT-PCR reads, yields one record per CDR3 protein. The sample lists about 700,000 distinct CDR3 sequences, 15% to 19% occurring once. The specimen comprised PBMCs from blood, sampled roughly 12 days after vaccination. The TCR originated in a man between 50 and 59 years old who received an inactivated influenza vaccine. The rearrangement uses TRBV6-5 and TRBJ2-3; no firm D call. CDR3 nucleotides: TGTGCCAGCAGTTCATTACAGACTAGCACAGATACGCAGTATTTT. Translating it yields CASSSLQTSTDTQYF.